This TCR beta chain was recorded in a study of T cell responses to AZD1222 COVID-19 vaccine. TCRdb's table, derived via immunoSEQ multiplex PCR, lists solely in-frame clones and lacks some. Seen here are approximately 140,000 clones, roughly 90% observed once, and the top ten hold 2.5% to 3.5%. Points on this clone: What it recognizes is unknown.

Per the germline V gene, CDR1 is LGHDT and CDR2 is YNNKEL (reference sequence). CDR3 length: 14 amino acids. The junction had 2 bases not matched to a gene; V was cut back by 1 base and J by 3 bases. Points from the study as a whole: A rise in Spike-specific TCR breadth and depth followed two AZD1222 doses. White British ancestry dominated among donors, who included more females, and clonal diversity was possibly underestimated. Along spike, vaccine-associated CD4 TCRs were found throughout, with dominance at 160-218 and 743-854.

The clonotype originates from an adult in good health. Sequences were derived from peripheral blood, sampled on day 0 of AZD1222 vaccination. The rearrangement links TRBV3-1 (or the pseudogene TRBV3-2) to TRBJ1-1; 7 bases line up with TRBD1. The CDR3 DNA reads as TGTGCCAGCAGCCAAGTGGGGACAGACACTGAAGCTTTCTTT. This sequence encodes CASSQVGTDTEAFF.